The rows below give T cell receptor beta chains drawn from one sample of a study of blood T cell repertoires in COVID-19. TCRdb keeps only in-frame clones here, not all; method: immunoSEQ multiplex PCR. The sample gives 160,000 or so clones, roughly 90% of which show up once; over 3.5% is in the top ten. The sample was peripheral blood. The origin of the receptors is a woman aged 55-70 years who had recovered from COVID-19. The CDR3 runs from the conserved cysteine through the conserved F or W. The D gene is left open where the match is weak. The size of a clone is reported for some rows only, either as once, few or many, or as a class for expanded clones.

clone size | J gene | V gene | D gene | CDR3 protein | CDR3 DNA
- | TRBJ1-3 | TRBV6-1 | - | CASSEALSLSGNTIYF | TGTGCCAGCAGTGAAGCGCTATCCCTCTCTGGAAACACCATATATTTT
once | TRBJ1-4 | TRBV5-1 | TRBD1 | CASSHRQGEKLFF | TGCGCCAGCAGCCACAGACAGGGAGAAAAACTGTTTTTT
- | TRBJ2-3 | TRBV5-1 | - | CASRQGNPTDTQYF | TGCGCCAGCAGACAGGGAAACCCCACAGATACGCAGTATTTT
- | TRBJ2-5 | TRBV7-2 | - | CASSFMAGYSETQYF | TGTGCCAGCAGCTTTATGGCGGGGTATTCAGAGACCCAGTACTTC
- | TRBJ1-2 | TRBV6-2/TRBV6-3 | TRBD1 | CASSQGQGVGWFYGYTF | TGTGCCAGCAGTCAGGGACAGGGCGTCGGCTGGTTTTATGGCTACACCTTC
- | TRBJ1-1 | TRBV6-1 | TRBD1 | CASSDRDRNMNTEAFF | TGTGCCAGCAGTGACAGGGACAGAAACATGAACACTGAAGCTTTCTTT
- | TRBJ1-5 | TRBV28 | TRBD1 | CASSSGTGHQPQHF | TGTGCCAGCAGTTCGGGGACAGGGCATCAGCCCCAGCATTTT
few | TRBJ1-1 | TRBV5-1 | TRBD1 | CASSPGQGATTEAFF | TGCGCCAGCAGCCCAGGACAGGGGGCGACCACTGAAGCTTTCTTT
- | TRBJ1-2 | TRBV6-6 | - | CASSYPLTGNGYTF | TGTGCCAGCAGTTATCCCCTAACAGGGAATGGCTACACCTTC
- | TRBJ1-1 | TRBV7-8 | - | CASDPGTHGTEAFF | TGTGCCAGCGACCCCGGGACACACGGCACTGAAGCTTTCTTT
- | TRBJ2-7 | TRBV4-3 | TRBD1 | CASSQGRQGLPGVQYF | TGCGCCAGCAGCCAAGGGAGACAGGGCCTGCCCGGGGTACAGTACTTC
- | TRBJ2-5 | TRBV6-6 | TRBD1 | CASSPLDRVQETQYF | TGTGCCAGCAGTCCTCTGGACAGGGTCCAAGAGACCCAGTACTTC
- | TRBJ1-2 | TRBV11-2 | - | CASSPGRHYGYTF | TGTGCCAGCAGCCCGGGGAGGCACTATGGCTACACCTTC
once | TRBJ1-4 | TRBV6-5 | - | CASLSATNEKLFF | TGTGCCAGCCTAAGCGCAACTAATGAAAAACTGTTTTTT
- | TRBJ2-2 | TRBV7-2 | - | CASSRRTATGELFF | TGTGCCAGCAGTCGGAGGACAGCCACCGGGGAGCTGTTTTTT
- | TRBJ1-2 | TRBV5-1 | - | CASSPQGSADGYTF | TGCGCCAGCAGCCCACAGGGTTCTGCGGATGGCTACACCTTC
once | TRBJ1-2 | TRBV30 | TRBD1 | CAWGQGANLGYTF | TGTGCCTGGGGACAGGGGGCGAATCTTGGCTACACCTTC
- | TRBJ2-3 | TRBV3-1/TRBV3-2 | TRBD2 | CASSPASGGALNTQYF | TGTGCCAGCAGCCCGGCTAGCGGGGGGGCTTTGAATACGCAGTATTTT
- | TRBJ1-1 | TRBV18 | TRBD1 | CASSRQGTNTEAFF | TGTGCCAGCTCACGACAGGGGACGAACACTGAAGCTTTCTTT
- | TRBJ2-5 | TRBV28 | - | CATITGSFRGDRETQYF | TGTGCCACAATTACTGGTTCTTTCAGGGGCGATCGAGAGACCCAGTACTTC
- | TRBJ1-5 | TRBV2 | TRBD1 | CASSGTGGDQPQHF | TGTGCCAGCAGTGGGACAGGGGGCGATCAGCCCCAGCATTTT
- | TRBJ1-2 | TRBV11-2 | - | CASSVGTRDYGYTF | TGTGCCAGCAGTGTGGGGACTCGGGACTATGGCTACACCTTC
- | TRBJ2-3 | TRBV19 | TRBD2 | CASTRGTSTDTQYF | TGTGCCAGTACTAGGGGGACTAGTACAGATACGCAGTATTTT
- | TRBJ1-5 | TRBV19 | - | CASSTRAARNQPQHF | TGTGCCAGTAGTACGAGGGCTGCTCGCAATCAGCCCCAGCATTTT
- | TRBJ2-1 | TRBV2 | TRBD2 | CASSEMVAGGNEQFF | TGTGCCAGCAGTGAAATGGTAGCGGGGGGGAATGAGCAGTTCTTC
- | TRBJ2-2 | TRBV29-1 | - | CSGGENTGELFF | TGCAGCGGCGGGGAGAACACCGGGGAGCTGTTTTTT
few | TRBJ1-2 | TRBV5-1 | - | CASSGGAGDGGYTF | TGCGCCAGCAGCGGGGGGGCCGGGGATGGCGGCTACACCTTC
- | TRBJ2-5 | TRBV5-4 | - | CASSLGQGETQYF | TGTGCCAGCAGCTTGGGGCAGGGGGAGACCCAGTACTTC
- | TRBJ1-3 | TRBV28 | - | CASSPSGTPIGNTIYF | TGTGCCAGCAGTCCGTCCGGGACACCTATCGGGAACACCATATATTTT
- | TRBJ1-5 | TRBV4-1 | TRBD1 | CASSQAGQGGNQPQHF | TGCGCCAGCAGCCAAGCTGGACAGGGGGGAAATCAGCCCCAGCATTTT
once | TRBJ2-5 | TRBV28 | TRBD1 | CASSPSGQGWDETQYF | TGTGCCAGCAGCCCATCGGGACAGGGGTGGGACGAGACCCAGTACTTC
- | TRBJ2-7 | TRBV6-2/TRBV6-3 | TRBD1 | CASSYPPGQNPRAYEQYF | TGTGCCAGCAGTTACCCACCGGGACAGAACCCCCGGGCCTACGAGCAGTACTTC
- | TRBJ2-2 | TRBV7-2 | TRBD2 | CASSHQLAGNTGELFF | TGTGCCAGCAGTCATCAACTAGCGGGGAACACCGGGGAGCTGTTTTTT
- | TRBJ1-2 | TRBV10-3 | - | CAISEAGGNYGYTF | TGTGCCATCAGTGAGGCAGGAGGAAACTATGGCTACACCTTC
- | TRBJ1-5 | TRBV28 | - | CASSLGHHSNQPQHF | TGTGCCAGCAGTTTGGGACACCATAGCAATCAGCCCCAGCATTTT
- | TRBJ1-2 | TRBV6-5 | - | CASSAQGSYGYTF | TGTGCCAGCAGCGCCCAGGGTTCCTACGGCTACACCTTC
- | TRBJ2-3 | TRBV11-1 | - | CASSPWARMDTQYF | TGTGCCAGCAGCCCATGGGCCCGCATGGATACGCAGTATTTT
- | TRBJ1-6 | TRBV28 | TRBD1 | CASSSRQGASPLHF | TGTGCCAGCAGTAGTCGACAGGGGGCATCACCCCTCCACTTT
once | TRBJ1-6 | TRBV30 | TRBD1 | CAWSKGQGLSPLHF | TGTGCCTGGAGTAAGGGACAGGGACTTTCACCCCTCCACTTT
- | TRBJ1-5 | TRBV30 | - | CAWGWGDQPQHF | TGTGCCTGGGGTTGGGGGGATCAGCCCCAGCATTTT
- | TRBJ2-7 | TRBV5-8 | - | CASSDPYRDEQYF | TGTGCCAGCAGCGACCCGTACAGGGACGAGCAGTACTTC
- | TRBJ2-7 | TRBV11-2 | TRBD1 | CASSGSGTASSEQYF | TGTGCCAGCAGCGGATCCGGGACAGCGTCTTCCGAGCAGTACTTC
- | TRBJ2-5 | TRBV24-1 | TRBD1 | CATSDVTGVGTQYF | TGTGCCACCAGTGATGTCACAGGGGTGGGGACCCAGTACTTC
- | TRBJ1-4 | TRBV3-1/TRBV3-2 | - | CASSQGRGEIRTNEKLFF | TGTGCCAGCAGCCAAGGTCGCGGGGAGATAAGGACTAATGAAAAACTGTTTTTT
- | TRBJ1-5 | TRBV13 | TRBD1 | CASSSRTGADSNQPQHF | TGTGCCAGCAGCTCCCGTACAGGGGCGGATAGCAATCAGCCCCAGCATTTT
- | TRBJ2-1 | TRBV12-2 | - | CASRLGTEFYNEQFF | TGTGCAAGTCGCCTCGGGACAGAGTTTTACAATGAGCAGTTCTTC
- | TRBJ2-2 | TRBV7-3 | TRBD2 | CASSPPSSGGFGELFF | TGTGCCAGCAGCCCACCGAGTAGCGGGGGGTTCGGGGAGCTGTTTTTT
- | TRBJ1-6 | TRBV19 | - | CASSAGAMTISPLHF | TGTGCCAGTAGTGCAGGGGCGATGACTATTTCACCCCTCCACTTT
few | TRBJ1-6 | TRBV5-4 | TRBD1 | CASSLDRGMGSPLHF | TGTGCCAGCAGCCTGGACAGGGGAATGGGTTCACCCCTCCACTTT
- | TRBJ1-1 | TRBV6-1 | - | CASSDTWNTEAFF | TGTGCCAGCTCGGACACTTGGAACACTGAAGCTTTCTTT
- | TRBJ2-7 | TRBV4-1 | TRBD1 | CASSHGQGPRNEQYF | TGCGCCAGCAGCCATGGACAGGGCCCACGCAACGAGCAGTACTTC
- | TRBJ2-7 | TRBV15 | - | CATSRSPSRFSYEQYF | TGTGCCACCAGCAGATCCCCCTCGAGGTTCTCCTACGAGCAGTACTTC
- | TRBJ2-1 | TRBV6-2/TRBV6-3 | TRBD1 | CASSYSIGQTGGSYNEQFF | TGTGCCAGCAGTTACTCGATCGGTCAAACAGGGGGGTCCTACAATGAGCAGTTCTTC
- | TRBJ1-2 | TRBV30 | - | CAWRADSYGYTF | TGTGCCTGGAGGGCGGACAGCTATGGCTACACCTTC
once | TRBJ1-1 | TRBV6-5 | - | CASSSHRAGTEAFF | TGTGCCAGCAGTTCCCACAGGGCTGGCACTGAAGCTTTCTTT
- | TRBJ2-7 | TRBV7-9 | TRBD1 | CASSGGTGSHEQYF | TGTGCCAGCAGCGGAGGGACAGGGTCCCACGAGCAGTACTTC
- | TRBJ1-2 | TRBV9 | TRBD1 | CASSVVRQGARNYGYTF | TGTGCCAGCAGCGTAGTTAGGCAGGGGGCGCGGAACTATGGCTACACCTTC